The 4 T cell receptor beta chains presented below share a single source sample, sequenced in a study of T cell responses to AZD1222 COVID-19 vaccine. Measured with immunoSEQ multiplex PCR; TCRdb has only the in-frame clones, and not every one. The data show about 84,000 clones, approximately 83% seen once. This sample comprised peripheral blood, obtained 28 days after the second AZD1222 dose. The receptor source for this set is an adult who received the AZD1222 COVID-19 vaccine.

This clone was detected a few times. The gene calls are TRBV11-2 and TRBJ2-3; no clear D gene. The V end was cut by 1 base, the J end by 2 bases, with 10 bases between. Per germline, CDR1 SGHAT and CDR2 FQNNGV. This CDR3 comprises 15 residues. The CDR3, as DNA: TGTGCCAGCAGCTTAGGACCTACGCCCACAGATACGCAGTATTTT. Encoded protein: CASSLGPTPTDTQYF.

V usage is TRBV28 and J usage is TRBJ1-1, with a weak D call TRBD1 (5 bases). The CDR3 consists of 13 residues. With 3 bases removed from V and 10 bases from J, the gap between germline ends came to 15 bases. The germline V gene has CDR1 MDHEN and CDR2 SYDVKM. The CDR3 DNA reads TGTGCCAGCAGTTTCAACACCCCCGGGGCAGCTTTCTTT. This gives the protein CASSFNTPGAAFF. Full variable domain (rest looked up from reference TRBV28 and TRBJ1-1): DVKVTQSSRYLVKRTGEKVFLECVQDMDHENMFWYRQDPGLGLRLIYFSYDVKMKEKGDIPEGYSVSREKKERFSLILESASTNQTSMYLCASSFNTPGAAFFGQGTRLTVV.

The V gene is TRBV24-1, the J gene TRBJ2-5, with 7 nucleotides matching TRBD1. V lost 3 bases, J lost 2 bases, and 11 bases stayed unmatched. The CDR3 spans 17 residues. Germline V gene data show CDR1 as KGHDR and CDR2 as SFDVKD. The chain's CDR3 is CATSDPTRGLGQETQYF. The CDR3 nucleotides are TGTGCCACCAGTGATCCTACGAGGGGGCTGGGGCAAGAGACCCAGTACTTC.

The gene calls are TRBV10-3 and TRBJ2-7; 7 bases align to TRBD1. Germline V gene sequence: CDR1 ENHRY, CDR2 SYGVKD. V shed 1 base, J shed 2 bases, and the junction held 2 bases outside the gene matches. This CDR3 contains 14 residues. The CDR3 loop reads CAISELTGPYEQYF. CDR3 bases: TGTGCCATCAGTGAGTTGACAGGGCCCTACGAGCAGTACTTC.